This T cell receptor (beta chain) was obtained from a study of blood T cell repertoires in COVID-19. This CDR3 comprises 15 residues. V lost 4 bases to trimming and J lost 7 bases; unmatched junction nucleotides: 7. Germline-derived CDR1 and CDR2 are LNHDA and SQIVND (reference sequence). Per the original data handling: Amplified reference gene primers provided the basis for estimating nucleated cell counts. TCRdb's copy holds only in-frame clones and misses some; the assay was immunoSEQ multiplex PCR. D and trimming come from the DNA, and the V and J calls and clone size come from that table. The repertoire consists of roughly 200,000 clones, with 75% to 90% occurring once and the leading ten covering 8.2%.

The source of this sequence is a woman aged 55-75 years with acute or convalescent COVID-19. V and J are TRBV19 and TRBJ1-6; TRBD1 matches at 7 bases. What was sequenced was peripheral blood. CDR3 DNA sequence: TGTGCCAGTAGTACCCCGACAGGGACCAATTCACCCCTCCACTTT. It codes for CASSTPTGTNSPLHF. The variable domain in full, completed from reference TRBV19 and TRBJ1-6, reads DGGITQSPKYLFRKEGQNVTLSCEQNLNHDAMYWYRQDPGQGLRLIYYSQIVNDFQKGDIAEGYSVSREKKESFPLTVTSAQKNPTAFYLCASSTPTGTNSPLHFGNGTRLTVT.